The 8 T cell receptor beta chains listed next were all sequenced from one sample in a study of graft-versus-host responses after intestinal transplantation. Their antigens remain unidentified. Produced via immunoSEQ multiplex PCR; TCRdb's table is partial and in-frame only. This table has 90,000 to 120,000 clones, 87% appearing once. This sample comprised unstimulated CD4+ T cells sorted from spleen or lymph node cells, obtained before transplant. Source of these receptors: a human donor who was the organ donor for an intestinal transplant.

The V and J genes are TRBV5-6 and TRBJ1-2; 9 bases are a match to TRBD1. Germline V gene data show CDR1 as SGHDT and CDR2 as YYEEEE. The CDR3 has 14 amino acids. V trimming: 2 bases; J trimming: 4 bases; junction bases outside the gene matches: 3. The CDR3 is CASSFLQGAYGYTF. CDR3 DNA sequence: TGTGCCAGCAGCTTCCTACAGGGGGCCTATGGCTACACCTTC.

V gene TRBV10-3 combines with J gene TRBJ2-2, with D unresolved. Trimming removed 3 bases from V and 5 bases from J, with 13 bases in between. Germline V lookup: CDR1 ENHRY, CDR2 SYGVKD. The length of the CDR3 is 15 residues. The CDR3 DNA reads TGTGCCATCAGTGAACGTCCTAGTCGGACCGGGGAGCTGTTTTTT. It encodes CAISERPSRTGELFF.

The chain has TRBV6-5 and TRBJ2-7; TRBD2 might be the D (6 bases). In germline, CDR1 is MNHEY, CDR2 SVGAGI. The CDR3 consists of 14 residues. V lost 2 bases and J lost 4, with 12 bases in between. CDR3 residues: CASSYMRGGYEQYF. Here the CDR3 DNA reads TGTGCCAGCAGTTACATGCGGGGCGGTTACGAGCAGTACTTC.

CDR3 sequence (DNA): TGTGCCAGCAGCTTAGTTCCAGGGAGCTACGAGCAGTACTTC. It translates to CASSLVPGSYEQYF. J is TRBJ2-7 and V is TRBV11-2; the D call may be TRBD1 or TRBD2 (5 bases each). Germline V gene sequence: CDR1 SGHAT, CDR2 FQNNGV. Trimming pared 1 base from V and 3 bases from J, leaving 10 bases between. This CDR3 spans 14 amino acids.

Here the CDR3 reads CASSPNSDTQYF. CDR3 bases: TGTGCCAGCAGCCCTAATTCCGATACGCAGTATTTT. The J gene is TRBJ2-3, the V gene TRBV7-2, with unresolved D. V lost 5 bases and J 6 bases, leaving 9 bases between the germline ends. The CDR3 spans 12 residues. Germline CDR1 SGHTA, CDR2 FQGNSA.

The rearrangement joins TRBV5-1 to TRBJ2-2, with D tentatively TRBD1 (5 bases). With 1 base removed from V and 4 bases from J, the gap between germline ends came to 14 bases. Germline V gives CDR1 SGHRS, CDR2 YFSETQ. The CDR3 covers 16 residues. CDR3 residues: CASSLTWGGGTGELFF. In DNA form, the CDR3 reads TGCGCCAGCAGCTTGACCTGGGGCGGCGGCACCGGGGAGCTGTTTTTT.

V usage is TRBV5-8 and J usage is TRBJ2-3; possible D gene TRBD2, 6 bases. The CDR3 spans 15 residues. CDR1 and CDR2 (germline): SGHTS, YDEGEE. Trimming pared 2 bases from V and 1 base from J, leaving 11 bases between. This chain's CDR3 is CASSFLGSGTDTQYF. DNA of the CDR3: TGTGCCAGCAGCTTCCTCGGGAGTGGCACAGATACGCAGTATTTT.

The chain links TRBV4-1 to TRBJ2-2, with 8 bases lining up with TRBD2. The CDR3 is made up of 15 amino acids. After removal of 4 bases from V and 9 bases from J, the junction contained 10 bases not matched to a gene. In germline, CDR1 is MGHRA, CDR2 YSYEKL. The CDR3 spells CASSRDLAGERELFF. The CDR3 coding sequence is TGCGCCAGCAGCCGAGACCTAGCGGGCGAGAGGGAGCTGTTTTTT.